This TCR beta chain was found in a study of blood T cell repertoires in COVID-19. The CDR3 is 15 amino acids. Germline V CDR1 and CDR2: SGHTS, YDEGEE. J was trimmed by 2 bases and V by 4 bases; bases with no gene match: 5. This clone came up once. Libraries were prepared by immunoSEQ multiplex PCR; TCRdb keeps only in-frame clonotypes and omits some of them. Among some 180,000 clones listed, approximately 87% were seen once. The origin of this receptor is a man aged 65 to 79 with active or convalescent COVID-19. Sequencing used peripheral blood. This chain joins TRBV5-8 and TRBJ1-1; 10 positions match TRBD1. The CDR3 coding sequence is TGTGCCAGCAGCCCAGGGACAGGGGATAACACTGAAGCTTTCTTT. Translating gives CASSPGTGDNTEAFF. The full variable domain, with the rest looked up from reference TRBV5-8 and TRBJ1-1, is EAGVTQSPTHLIKTRGQQATLRCSPISGHTSVYWYQQALGLGLQFLLWYDEGEERNRGNFPPRFSGRQFPNYSSELNVNALELEDSALYLCASSPGTGDNTEAFFGQGTRLTVV.